This TCR beta chain was obtained from a study of CXCR3-negative and CXCR3-positive naive CD8 T cells. Germline V gene sequence: CDR1 KGHSH, CDR2 LQKENI. The CDR3 is 17 residues long. Study conclusions and caveats: Sequencing showed both naive subsets with comparably high diversity, and memory CD8+ cells much lower. Compared with CXCR3-negative naive cells, CXCR3-positive naive cells showed more hydrophobic TRB CDR3s.

Libraries were UMI-labeled 5' RACE TRB cDNA. TCRdb processed the 5' RACE reads again and assigns one entry to each CDR3 protein, with no DNA. The sample holds approximately 5,600 distinct CDR3 sequences. By frequency, this clonotype registers medium-sized. Its specificity is unknown. CD45RO-CCR7+CD27+CD95- defined naive CD8+ T cells. The rearrangement uses TRBV18 and TRBJ1-5; there is no DNA to check the TCRdb D call of TRBD1. What was sequenced was naive CXCR3- CD8+ T cells from blood. Subset defined: CD45RO-CCR7+CD27+CD95- naive CD8+ T cells lacking CXCR3 (TNR3-). The sequence was collected from a human donor in good health. Some clones in this sample may be carry-over from other donors' samples. CDR3 residues: CASSPNPGARGNQPQHF.